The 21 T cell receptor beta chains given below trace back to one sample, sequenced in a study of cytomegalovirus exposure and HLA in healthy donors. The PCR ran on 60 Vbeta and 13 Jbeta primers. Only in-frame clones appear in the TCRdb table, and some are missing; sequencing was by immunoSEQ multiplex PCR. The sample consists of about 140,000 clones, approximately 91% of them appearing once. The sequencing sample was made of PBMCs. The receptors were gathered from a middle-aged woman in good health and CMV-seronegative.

CDR3 nucleotides: TGCGCCAGCAGCTTGCAGGCACAGGGTGGCTACACCTTC. Its translation is CASSLQAQGGYTF. The rearrangement uses TRBV5-1 and TRBJ1-2; weak D call: TRBD1 (6 bases). V dropped 1 base and J dropped 7 bases, with 11 bases sitting between them. This CDR3 is 13 amino acids long. Germline V CDR1 and CDR2: SGHRS, YFSETQ.

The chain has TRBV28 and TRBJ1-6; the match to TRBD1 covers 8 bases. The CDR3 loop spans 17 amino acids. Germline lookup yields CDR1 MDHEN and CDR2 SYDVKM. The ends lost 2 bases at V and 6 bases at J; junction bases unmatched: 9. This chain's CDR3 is CASSLQFGQGVNSPLHF. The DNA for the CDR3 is TGTGCCAGCAGTTTACAGTTCGGACAGGGAGTTAATTCACCCCTCCACTTT.

In DNA form, the CDR3 reads TGTGCCAGCAGCGCGGAGACAGGGGGGGAGACCCAGTACTTC. It encodes CASSAETGGETQYF. The chain uses TRBV5-6 and TRBJ2-5, with TRBD1 matching over 9 bases. The germline V gene encodes CDR1 SGHDT and CDR2 YYEEEE. V was pared by 4 bases and J by 5 bases, with 6 bases of the junction left unmatched. The CDR3 consists of 14 residues.

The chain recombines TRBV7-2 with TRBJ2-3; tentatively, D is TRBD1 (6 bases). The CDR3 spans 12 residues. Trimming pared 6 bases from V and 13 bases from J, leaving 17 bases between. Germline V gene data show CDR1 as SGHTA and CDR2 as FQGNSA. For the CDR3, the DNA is TGTGCCAGCAGTTTCAACGGGCCAGGGGAGTATTTT. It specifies CASSFNGPGEYF.

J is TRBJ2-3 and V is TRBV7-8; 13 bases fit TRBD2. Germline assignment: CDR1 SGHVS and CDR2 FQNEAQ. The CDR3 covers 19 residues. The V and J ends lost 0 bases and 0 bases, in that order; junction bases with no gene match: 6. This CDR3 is CASSLAETSGRISTDTQYF. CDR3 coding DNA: TGTGCCAGCAGCTTAGCTGAGACTAGCGGGAGGATAAGCACAGATACGCAGTATTTT.

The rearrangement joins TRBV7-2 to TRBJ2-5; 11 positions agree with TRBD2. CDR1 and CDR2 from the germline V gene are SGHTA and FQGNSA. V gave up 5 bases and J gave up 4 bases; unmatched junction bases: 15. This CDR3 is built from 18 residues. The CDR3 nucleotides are TGTGCCAGCAGCCCCCTTGGGTCCCTAGCGGGAGGTAGAGAGACCCAGTACTTC. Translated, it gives CASSPLGSLAGGRETQYF.

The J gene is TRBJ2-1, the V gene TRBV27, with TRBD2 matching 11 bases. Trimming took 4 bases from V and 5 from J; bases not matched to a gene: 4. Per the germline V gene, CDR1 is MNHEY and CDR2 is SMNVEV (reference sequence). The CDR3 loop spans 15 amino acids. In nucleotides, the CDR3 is TGTGCCAGCAGTTCCTGGGGACTAGCGGACAATGAGCAGTTCTTC. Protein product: CASSSWGLADNEQFF.

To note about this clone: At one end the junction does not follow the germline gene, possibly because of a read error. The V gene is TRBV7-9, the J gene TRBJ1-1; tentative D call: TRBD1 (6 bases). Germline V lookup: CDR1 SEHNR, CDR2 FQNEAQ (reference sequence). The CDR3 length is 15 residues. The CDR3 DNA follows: TGTTCCAGCAGAGGGGGGGCTGGACTGGACACTGAAGCTTTCTTT. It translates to CSSRGGAGLDTEAFF.

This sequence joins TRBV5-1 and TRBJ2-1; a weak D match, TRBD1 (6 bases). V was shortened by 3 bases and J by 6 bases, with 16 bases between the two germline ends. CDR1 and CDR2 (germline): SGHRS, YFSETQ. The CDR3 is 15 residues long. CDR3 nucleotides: TGCGCCAGCAGCTCCGGGACACCGTCTTTCAATGAGCAGTTCTTC. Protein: CASSSGTPSFNEQFF.

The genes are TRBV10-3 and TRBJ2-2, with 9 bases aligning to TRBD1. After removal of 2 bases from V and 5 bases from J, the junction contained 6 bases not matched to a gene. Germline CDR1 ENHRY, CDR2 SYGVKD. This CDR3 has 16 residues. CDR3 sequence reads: CAISERTGVLTGELFF. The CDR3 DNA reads TGTGCCATCAGTGAGAGGACAGGGGTTTTGACCGGGGAGCTGTTTTTT.

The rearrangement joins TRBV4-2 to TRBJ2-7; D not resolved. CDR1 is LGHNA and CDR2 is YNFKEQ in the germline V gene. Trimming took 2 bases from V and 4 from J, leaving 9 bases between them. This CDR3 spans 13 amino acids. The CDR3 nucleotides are TGTGCCAGCAGCCAACGCCCTAGATACGAGCAGTACTTC. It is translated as CASSQRPRYEQYF.

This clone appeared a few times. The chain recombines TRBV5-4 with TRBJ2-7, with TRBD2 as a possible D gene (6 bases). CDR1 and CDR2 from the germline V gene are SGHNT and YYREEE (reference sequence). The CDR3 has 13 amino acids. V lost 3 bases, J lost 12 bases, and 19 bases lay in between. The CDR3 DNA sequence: TGTGCCAGCAGCTCCCTTGGGCAGGGAGGACGGTACTTC. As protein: CASSSLGQGGRYF.

As DNA, the CDR3 is TGCAGCGTTGTTCCCATAGCGGGTCCATACAATGAGCAGTTCTTC. It codes for CSVVPIAGPYNEQFF. The chain has TRBV29-1 and TRBJ2-1; 7 bases agree with TRBD2. The germline V gene has CDR1 SQVTM and CDR2 ANQGSEA. The CDR3 loop spans 15 amino acids. The V gene end was trimmed by 4 bases and the J gene end by 4 bases; junction bases not matched to a gene: 10.

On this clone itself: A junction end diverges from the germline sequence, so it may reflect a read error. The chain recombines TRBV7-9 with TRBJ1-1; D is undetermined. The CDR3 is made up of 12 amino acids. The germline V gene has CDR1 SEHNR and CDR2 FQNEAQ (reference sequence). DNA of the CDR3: TGTTCCAGCAGCTTCGGGAATTCTGAAGCTTTCTTT. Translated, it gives CSSSFGNSEAFF.

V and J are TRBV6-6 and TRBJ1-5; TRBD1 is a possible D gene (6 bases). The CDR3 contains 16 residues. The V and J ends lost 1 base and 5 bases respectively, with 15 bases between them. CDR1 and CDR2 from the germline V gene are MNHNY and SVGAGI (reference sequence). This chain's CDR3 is CASSYFFRAGDQPQHF. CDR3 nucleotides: TGTGCCAGCAGTTACTTTTTTCGGGCAGGGGATCAGCCCCAGCATTTT.

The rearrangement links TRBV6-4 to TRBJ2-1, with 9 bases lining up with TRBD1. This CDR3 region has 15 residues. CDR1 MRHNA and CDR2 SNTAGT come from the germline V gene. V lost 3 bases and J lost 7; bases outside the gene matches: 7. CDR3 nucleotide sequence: TGTGCCAGCAGTGAAACCGGGACAGGGCCAAATGAGCAGTTCTTC. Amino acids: CASSETGTGPNEQFF.

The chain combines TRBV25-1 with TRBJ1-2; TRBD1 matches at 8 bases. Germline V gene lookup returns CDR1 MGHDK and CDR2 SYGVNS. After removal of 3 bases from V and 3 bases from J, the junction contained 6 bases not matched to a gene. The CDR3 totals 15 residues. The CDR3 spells CASSEPGGKDYGYTF. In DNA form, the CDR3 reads TGTGCCAGCAGTGAGCCAGGGGGCAAGGACTATGGCTACACCTTC.

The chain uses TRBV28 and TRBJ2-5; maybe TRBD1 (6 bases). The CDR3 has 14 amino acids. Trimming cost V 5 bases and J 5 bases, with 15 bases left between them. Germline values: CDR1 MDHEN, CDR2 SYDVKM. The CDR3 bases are TGTGCCAGCAGTCCAGGGACATCGGAGGAGACCCAGTACTTC. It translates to CASSPGTSEETQYF.

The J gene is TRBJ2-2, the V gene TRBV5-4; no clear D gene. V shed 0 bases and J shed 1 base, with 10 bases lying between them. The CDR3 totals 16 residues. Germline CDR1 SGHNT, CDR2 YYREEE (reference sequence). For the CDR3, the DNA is TGTGCCAGCAGCTTGGGGGTAGCCTTGAACACCGGGGAGCTGTTTTTT. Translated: CASSLGVALNTGELFF. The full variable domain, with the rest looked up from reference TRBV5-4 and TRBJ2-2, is ETGVTQSPTHLIKTRGQQVTLRCSSQSGHNTVSWYQQALGQGPQFIFQYYREEENGRGNFPPRFSGLQFPNYSSELNVNALELDDSALYLCASSLGVALNTGELFFGEGSRLTVL.

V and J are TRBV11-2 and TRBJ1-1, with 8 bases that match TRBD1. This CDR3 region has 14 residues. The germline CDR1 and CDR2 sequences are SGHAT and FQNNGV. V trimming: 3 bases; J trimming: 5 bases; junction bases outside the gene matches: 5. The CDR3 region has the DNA TGTGCCAGCAGCTTGGACAGGGTGGTGACTGAAGCTTTCTTT. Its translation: CASSLDRVVTEAFF.

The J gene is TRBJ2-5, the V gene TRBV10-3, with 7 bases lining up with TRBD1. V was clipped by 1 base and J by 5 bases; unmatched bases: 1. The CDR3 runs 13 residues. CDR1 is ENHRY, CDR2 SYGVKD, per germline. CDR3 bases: TGTGCCATCAGTGAGTTACAGGGGGAGACCCAGTACTTC. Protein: CAISELQGETQYF.